This T cell receptor (beta chain) was recorded in a study of response to subunit inactivated influenza vaccine. TCRdb called the RT-PCR reads again in MiXCR, with one record for every CDR3 protein. In the table there are about 650,000 distinct CDR3 sequences, approximately 15% of which are singletons. CDR1 is MNHEY, CDR2 SMNVEV, per germline (reference sequence). CDR3 length: 13 amino acids. V shed 7 bases and J shed 7 bases, with 14 bases lying between them. This clonotype has only a few counts. This TCR was sampled from a man aged 45-65 years who received an inactivated influenza vaccine. V and J are TRBV27 and TRBJ2-1; a weak D match, TRBD1 (6 bases). The sequences come from PBMCs from blood, collected 14 to 15 days before vaccination. The CDR3 sequence is CASTPWGQNEQFF. The CDR3 nucleotides are TGTGCCAGCACCCCGTGGGGGCAAAATGAGCAGTTCTTC.